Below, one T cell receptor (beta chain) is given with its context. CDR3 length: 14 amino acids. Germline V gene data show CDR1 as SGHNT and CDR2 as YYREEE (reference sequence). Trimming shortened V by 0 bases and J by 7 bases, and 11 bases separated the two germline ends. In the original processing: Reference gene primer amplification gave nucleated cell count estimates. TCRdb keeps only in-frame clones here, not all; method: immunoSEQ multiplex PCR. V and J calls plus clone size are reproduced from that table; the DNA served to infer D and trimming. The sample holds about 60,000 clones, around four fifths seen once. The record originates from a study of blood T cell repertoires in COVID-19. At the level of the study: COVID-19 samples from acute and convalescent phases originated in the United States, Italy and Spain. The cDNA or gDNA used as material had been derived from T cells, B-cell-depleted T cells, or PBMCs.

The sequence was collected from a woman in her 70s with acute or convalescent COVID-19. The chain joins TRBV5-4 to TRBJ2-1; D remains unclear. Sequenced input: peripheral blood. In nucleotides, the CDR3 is TGTGCCAGCAGCTTGGAGCTTGCTTCGAATGAGCAGTTCTTC. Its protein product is CASSLELASNEQFF. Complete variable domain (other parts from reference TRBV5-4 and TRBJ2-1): ETGVTQSPTHLIKTRGQQVTLRCSSQSGHNTVSWYQQALGQGPQFIFQYYREEENGRGNFPPRFSGLQFPNYSSELNVNALELDDSALYLCASSLELASNEQFFGPGTRLTVL.